This T cell receptor beta chain was captured in a study of T cell repertoires in aging, cancer and after chemotherapy. Overall study context: Roughly 9.3 million TCR reads made up the full dataset.

Peripheral blood genomic DNA, not sorted cells or RNA, was the template. With respect to this clonotype: Its specificity is unknown.

Germline V gives CDR1 SEHNR, CDR2 FQNEAQ (reference sequence). Trimming removed 0 bases from V and 12 bases from J; junction bases left unmatched: 3. CDR3 length: 13 residues. TRB rearrangements spanning V, D and J were amplified using mixed TRB-A/B primers. TCRdb reanalysed the multiplex PCR reads using MiXCR and keeps one entry per CDR3 protein. The sample includes 1,800 or so distinct CDR3 sequences, roughly a third seen only once; the top ten take 6% to 9.5%. General study findings and limits: Median generation probability rose over the chemotherapy interval in each cancer cohort, suggesting rebound thymic output. Immunological memory after chemotherapy cannot be judged from the repertoire data. In healthy donors, age-related TCR diversity loss mainly reflected lost richness.

The sequence came from a human donor with a solid tumor. Sequencing was carried out using blood. V gene TRBV7-9 combines with J gene TRBJ1-4, with 8 bases identical to TRBD1. The CDR3 DNA sequence: TGTGCCAGCAGCTTAGCACGGACAGGGCAACTGTTTTTT. It translates to CASSLARTGQLFF.